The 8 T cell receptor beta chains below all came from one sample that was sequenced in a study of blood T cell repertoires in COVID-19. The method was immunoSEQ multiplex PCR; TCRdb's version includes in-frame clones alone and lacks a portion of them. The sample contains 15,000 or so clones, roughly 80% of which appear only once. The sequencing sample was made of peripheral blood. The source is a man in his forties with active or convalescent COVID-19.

In DNA, the CDR3 is TGTGCCAGCAGCCCTCCCATGGAGGGAAGTTCACCCCTCCACTTT. Translation gives CASSPPMEGSSPLHF. The V and J genes are TRBV6-2 or TRBV6-3 and TRBJ1-6; unclear D gene. Germline values: CDR1 MNHEY, CDR2 SVGEGT. The V end was cut by 6 bases, the J end by 9 bases, with 18 bases between. The length of the CDR3 is 15 residues.

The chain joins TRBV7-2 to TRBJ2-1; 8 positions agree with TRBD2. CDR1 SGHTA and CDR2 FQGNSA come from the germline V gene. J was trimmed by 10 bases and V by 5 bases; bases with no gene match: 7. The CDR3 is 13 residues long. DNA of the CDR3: TGTGCCAGCAGCAGCGGGAGCCGGAGGGAGCAGTTCTTC. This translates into CASSSGSRREQFF.

The chain's CDR3 is CASSLRDRNSPLHF. The CDR3 DNA reads as TGTGCCAGCAGCTTGAGGGACAGGAATTCACCCCTCCACTTT. The chain links TRBV5-6 to TRBJ1-6; 8 nucleotides agree with TRBD1. Germline CDR1 SGHDT, CDR2 YYEEEE. The CDR3 has 14 amino acids. V lost 1 base, J lost 7 bases, and 1 base stayed unmatched.

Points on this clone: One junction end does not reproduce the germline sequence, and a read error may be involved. This chain's CDR3 is CASSLGAQGWTDTQYF. As DNA, the CDR3 is TGTGCCAGCAGTTTAGGGGCTCAGGGTTGGACAGATACGCAGTATTTT. This chain uses TRBV7-9 with TRBJ2-3; D may be TRBD1 (5 bases). This CDR3 has 16 residues. Germline-derived CDR1 and CDR2 are SEHNR and FQNEAQ (reference sequence).

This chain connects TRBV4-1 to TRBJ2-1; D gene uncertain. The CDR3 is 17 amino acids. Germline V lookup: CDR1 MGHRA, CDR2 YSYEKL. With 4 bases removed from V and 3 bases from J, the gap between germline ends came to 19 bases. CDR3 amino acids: CASSPLPTRQRYNEQFF. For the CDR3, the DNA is TGCGCCAGCAGCCCTCTCCCTACACGGCAGCGCTACAATGAGCAGTTCTTC.

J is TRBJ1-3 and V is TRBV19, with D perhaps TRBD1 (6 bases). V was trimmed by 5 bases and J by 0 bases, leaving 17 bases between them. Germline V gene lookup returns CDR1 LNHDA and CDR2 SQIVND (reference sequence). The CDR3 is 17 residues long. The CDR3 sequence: CASSSSGQTFSGNTIYF. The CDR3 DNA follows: TGTGCCAGTAGTTCCTCTGGACAGACCTTCTCTGGAAACACCATATATTTT.

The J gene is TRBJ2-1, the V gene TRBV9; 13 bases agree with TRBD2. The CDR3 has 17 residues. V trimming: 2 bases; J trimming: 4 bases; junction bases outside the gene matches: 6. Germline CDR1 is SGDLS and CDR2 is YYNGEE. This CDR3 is CASSVGLAGPTYNEQFF. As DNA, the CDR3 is TGTGCCAGCAGCGTGGGACTAGCGGGGCCAACGTACAATGAGCAGTTCTTC. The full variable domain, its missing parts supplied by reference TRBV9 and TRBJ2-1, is DSGVTQTPKHLITATGQRVTLRCSPRSGDLSVYWYQQSLDQGLQFLIQYYNGEERAKGNILERFSAQQFPDLHSELNLSSLELGDSALYFCASSVGLAGPTYNEQFFGPGTRLTVL.

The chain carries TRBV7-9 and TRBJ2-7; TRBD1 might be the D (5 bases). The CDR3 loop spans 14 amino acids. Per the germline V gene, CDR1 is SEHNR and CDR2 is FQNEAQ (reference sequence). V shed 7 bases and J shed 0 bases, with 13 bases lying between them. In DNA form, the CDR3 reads TGTGCCAGCACCTTCTACAGGAGCTCCTACGAGCAGTACTTC. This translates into CASTFYRSSYEQYF.